The subject of this entry is one TCR beta chain. This clonotype was observed many times. Its antigen is unknown. The sample holds no much larger clone one base away, and base qualities are not on file. This sample was taken from a study of neurological immune-mediated disorders (dated 2019 in TCRdb). Regarding the research as a whole: Peripheral blood TCR-beta repertoires from patients with HTLV-I-associated myelopathy (HAM/TSP), patients with multiple sclerosis, and healthy controls were compared in the study using UMI-based sequencing. Longitudinal samples, technical triplicates and paired sorted CD4+ and CD8+ T-cell subsets, alongside PBMC samples, were included among the approximately 110 TCR-beta libraries. The cohort included 60 to 70 subjects: around 15 with HAM/TSP, approximately 35 with multiple sclerosis, and roughly 20 healthy controls.

For sorted-subset TCR libraries, 1 million sorted CD4+ or CD8+ T cells were used. Peripheral blood was subjected to Ficoll-Hypaque density gradient centrifugation to isolate PBMCs, which were then cryopreserved in liquid nitrogen. Paired sorted CD4+ and CD8+ subsets came from healthy controls, HAM/TSP patients and MS patients. The research as a whole found: No identical CDR3 amino acid sequences were shared among expanded clones across subjects, suggesting private TCR-beta repertoires in all groups. TCR clonal expansion was greatest in HAM/TSP patients and smallest in MS patients, who ranked below even healthy controls.

CDR1 SEHNR and CDR2 FQNEAQ were looked up in the germline V gene (reference sequence). The CDR3 runs 15 residues from the cysteine to the phenylalanine. Kept here is only the CDR3 DNA, which spans 45 bases and is read in frame from base 1. Compared with germline, V lacks 1 base and J lacks 5 bases; bases without a gene match: 3. cDNA synthesis used template-switch 5'RACE with a primer carrying a 10-nucleotide random unique molecular identifier tagging each TCR transcript. Each sequencing run produced over 170 million TCR-beta sequences covering 15-18 subjects. The RNeasy kit was used for extraction of total RNA. The KAPA Real-time Library Amplification kit was used to amplify TCR-beta VDJ regions with primers for the TCR constant region and the 5'RACE anchor. A first PCR added sample indexes and Illumina adaptors, after which a second PCR increased the library yield. The roughly 650 bp TCR product was size-selected on a 2% E-gel SizeSelection system after Ampure bead purification. Before pooling, library quality was checked on a Bioanalyzer, concentration was measured with Qubit, and libraries were quantified with the Kapa Library Quantification kit. An Illumina HiSeq 2500 sequenced the libraries paired-end 2 x 150 bp. To increase sequence diversity, roughly 24-32% phiX was spiked into each library pool. On the study's bioinformatics: Quality-filtered reads were processed with the UMI-based MiGEC pipeline, which removed over 85% of raw TCR sequences during error correction. IMGT germline references were used for aligning VDJ genes, and each clonotype was defined as a unique CDR3 amino acid sequence together with its V-J genes. Clonal expansion, Shannon diversity, and CDR3 relatedness (CalcPairwiseDistances, ClusterSamples) were evaluated with VDJtools, and phylogenetic trees were built with CLCbio workbench. Using coefficient-of-variation modelling across technical triplicates, the study counted a clone as expanded if it had at least 8 unique UMIs. Clones were called with MiXCR by TCRdb after fastp trimmed the public reads at Q25, and only in-frame beta chains were retained. Rows are unified per CDR3 protein, each entry keeping the most common DNA and genes. The V and J calls were not made by the authors but by TCRdb's processing. Within this sample are around 44,000 distinct CDR3 sequences, with roughly 15% of them counted one time only. Of the sample, roughly 3.5% is held by the ten largest clones.

Rearrangement joined TRBV7-9 to TRBJ2-3; 10 central nucleotides agree with TRBD2. The specimen was CD4+ T cells from blood. This clonotype was sampled from a woman aged 55-75 years with HTLV-1-associated myelopathy (HAM/TSP). The CDR3 sequence is CASSLVSSGGDTQYF. The nucleotide sequence is given as TGTGCCAGCAGCTTAGTTTCTAGCGGGGGAGATACGCAGTATTTT.